The 13 T cell receptor beta chains below were found in one sample sequenced in a study of blood T cell repertoires in COVID-19. Sequenced by immunoSEQ multiplex PCR; TCRdb stores in-frame clones only, minus some. The sample comprises under 150,000 clones, over 80% of which are singletons, and about 3% rests with the top ten. The sample was peripheral blood. Receptor source: a woman aged 35 to 49 with active or convalescent COVID-19.

The rearrangement links TRBV30 to TRBJ2-1; D possibly corresponds to TRBD2 (5 bases). CDR3 length: 16 amino acids. Germline-derived CDR1 and CDR2 are GTSNPN and SVGIG (reference sequence). Trimming shortened V by 4 bases and J by 0 bases, and 16 bases separated the two germline ends. DNA of the CDR3: TGTGCCTGGACCGGAAGGTCAGGACTCTCCTACAATGAGCAGTTCTTC. Translation: CAWTGRSGLSYNEQFF.

The chain combines TRBV4-1 with TRBJ1-1; D might be TRBD1 (5 bases). The ends were cut back, 1 base at V and 5 bases at J, with 11 bases in the middle. CDR1 is MGHRA and CDR2 is YSYEKL in the germline V gene. The CDR3 runs 14 residues. The CDR3 DNA reads TGCGCCAGCAGCCAAGCCCAGGGTCGGACTGAAGCTTTCTTT. This translates into CASSQAQGRTEAFF.

This clone was seen a few times. The CDR3 coding sequence is TGTGCCAGCAGGCGATCTAGCGGGGGTTCCTACAATGAGCAGTTCTTC. This codes for CASRRSSGGSYNEQFF. The J gene is TRBJ2-1, the V gene TRBV2; the match to TRBD2 covers 10 bases. The CDR3 is 16 residues long. V was clipped by 6 bases and J by 1 base; unmatched bases: 6. Germline CDR1 reads SNHLY; CDR2 reads FYNNEI.

This chain links TRBV28 with TRBJ1-5; TRBD1 might be the D (6 bases). The CDR3 has 15 amino acids. Looked up from germline, CDR1 is MDHEN and CDR2 is SYDVKM. V dropped 5 bases and J dropped 6 bases, with 17 bases sitting between them. DNA of the CDR3: TGTGCCAGCAGTCCAGCCGGGGGGGCTGGTCAGCCCCAGCATTTT. Residues: CASSPAGGAGQPQHF.

V and J are TRBV3-1 (or the pseudogene TRBV3-2) and TRBJ1-1; 7 nucleotides agree with TRBD1. Germline CDR1 and CDR2: LGHDT and YNNKEL (reference sequence). The CDR3 contains 14 residues. Trimming removed 0 bases from V and 10 bases from J; junction bases left unmatched: 8. Here the CDR3 reads CASSQDQTGRGAFF. The CDR3 nucleotides are TGTGCCAGCAGCCAAGATCAGACAGGGCGGGGAGCTTTCTTT.

V usage is TRBV28 and J usage is TRBJ1-3; D is uncertain. In germline, CDR1 is MDHEN, CDR2 SYDVKM. CDR3 length: 14 amino acids. V dropped 3 bases and J dropped 1 base, with 7 bases sitting between them. The CDR3 bases are TGTGCCAGCAGTTTTGAGATTTCTGGAAACACCATATATTTT. Its protein is CASSFEISGNTIYF.

This chain joins TRBV5-1 and TRBJ1-1; D may be TRBD1 (6 bases). Trimming removed 0 bases from V and 3 bases from J, with 18 bases in between. Per germline, CDR1 SGHRS and CDR2 YFSETQ. The CDR3 contains 17 residues. CDR3 sequence reads: CASSLEGGTGTYTEAFF. The CDR3 DNA reads as TGCGCCAGCAGCTTGGAAGGGGGTACAGGGACCTACACTGAAGCTTTCTTT.

This clone was seen only once. The rearrangement uses TRBV28 and TRBJ1-4; 7 bases agree with TRBD1. Germline assignment: CDR1 MDHEN and CDR2 SYDVKM. With V trimmed by 5 bases and J by 5 bases, 20 bases remained unmatched. The CDR3 spans 19 residues. The CDR3 sequence is CASSPQDMAPGTANEKLFF. CDR3 nucleotide sequence: TGTGCCAGCAGTCCACAGGACATGGCGCCTGGGACAGCAAATGAAAAACTGTTTTTT.

This chain connects TRBV2 to TRBJ2-3; 13 bases align to TRBD2. In germline, CDR1 is SNHLY, CDR2 FYNNEI. J was trimmed by 6 bases and V by 6 bases; bases with no gene match: 6. The CDR3 extends over 15 amino acids. The CDR3: CASSLGLAGSDTQYF. DNA of the CDR3: TGTGCCAGCAGCCTGGGACTAGCGGGAAGTGATACGCAGTATTTT.

The V and J genes are TRBV28 and TRBJ2-4; D unresolved. This CDR3 is built from 13 residues. Germline values: CDR1 MDHEN, CDR2 SYDVKM. Trimming removed 3 bases at V and 10 bases at J, with 13 bases between. CDR3 sequence reads: CASSFLRPKIQYF. The CDR3 DNA follows: TGTGCCAGCAGTTTTCTCCGCCCTAAGATTCAGTACTTC.

The chain links TRBV6-2 or TRBV6-3 to TRBJ2-1; unclear D gene. V was pared by 2 bases and J by 9 bases, with 5 bases between. Germline loops: CDR1 MNHEY, CDR2 SVGEGT. The CDR3 has 11 amino acids. This CDR3 is CASSYLGEQFF. CDR3 DNA: TGTGCCAGCAGTTACCTAGGTGAGCAGTTCTTC.

This chain links TRBV28 with TRBJ1-4; 8 nucleotides align to TRBD1. The V and J ends lost 5 bases and 7 bases, in that order; junction bases with no gene match: 6. In germline, CDR1 is MDHEN, CDR2 SYDVKM. The length of the CDR3 is 14 residues. CDR3 region: CASSGAGTGEKLFF. CDR3 coding DNA: TGTGCCAGCAGTGGGGCCGGGACAGGTGAAAAACTGTTTTTT.

The V call is TRBV5-1, the J call TRBJ2-2; 8 bases are a match to TRBD2. This CDR3 is 16 amino acids long. V shed 4 bases, J shed 4 bases, and the junction held 9 bases outside the gene matches. Germline-derived CDR1 and CDR2 are SGHRS and YFSETQ. The CDR3 sequence: CASSPRGGELTGELFF. For the CDR3, the DNA is TGCGCCAGCAGCCCCCGGGGGGGGGAGCTCACCGGGGAGCTGTTTTTT.